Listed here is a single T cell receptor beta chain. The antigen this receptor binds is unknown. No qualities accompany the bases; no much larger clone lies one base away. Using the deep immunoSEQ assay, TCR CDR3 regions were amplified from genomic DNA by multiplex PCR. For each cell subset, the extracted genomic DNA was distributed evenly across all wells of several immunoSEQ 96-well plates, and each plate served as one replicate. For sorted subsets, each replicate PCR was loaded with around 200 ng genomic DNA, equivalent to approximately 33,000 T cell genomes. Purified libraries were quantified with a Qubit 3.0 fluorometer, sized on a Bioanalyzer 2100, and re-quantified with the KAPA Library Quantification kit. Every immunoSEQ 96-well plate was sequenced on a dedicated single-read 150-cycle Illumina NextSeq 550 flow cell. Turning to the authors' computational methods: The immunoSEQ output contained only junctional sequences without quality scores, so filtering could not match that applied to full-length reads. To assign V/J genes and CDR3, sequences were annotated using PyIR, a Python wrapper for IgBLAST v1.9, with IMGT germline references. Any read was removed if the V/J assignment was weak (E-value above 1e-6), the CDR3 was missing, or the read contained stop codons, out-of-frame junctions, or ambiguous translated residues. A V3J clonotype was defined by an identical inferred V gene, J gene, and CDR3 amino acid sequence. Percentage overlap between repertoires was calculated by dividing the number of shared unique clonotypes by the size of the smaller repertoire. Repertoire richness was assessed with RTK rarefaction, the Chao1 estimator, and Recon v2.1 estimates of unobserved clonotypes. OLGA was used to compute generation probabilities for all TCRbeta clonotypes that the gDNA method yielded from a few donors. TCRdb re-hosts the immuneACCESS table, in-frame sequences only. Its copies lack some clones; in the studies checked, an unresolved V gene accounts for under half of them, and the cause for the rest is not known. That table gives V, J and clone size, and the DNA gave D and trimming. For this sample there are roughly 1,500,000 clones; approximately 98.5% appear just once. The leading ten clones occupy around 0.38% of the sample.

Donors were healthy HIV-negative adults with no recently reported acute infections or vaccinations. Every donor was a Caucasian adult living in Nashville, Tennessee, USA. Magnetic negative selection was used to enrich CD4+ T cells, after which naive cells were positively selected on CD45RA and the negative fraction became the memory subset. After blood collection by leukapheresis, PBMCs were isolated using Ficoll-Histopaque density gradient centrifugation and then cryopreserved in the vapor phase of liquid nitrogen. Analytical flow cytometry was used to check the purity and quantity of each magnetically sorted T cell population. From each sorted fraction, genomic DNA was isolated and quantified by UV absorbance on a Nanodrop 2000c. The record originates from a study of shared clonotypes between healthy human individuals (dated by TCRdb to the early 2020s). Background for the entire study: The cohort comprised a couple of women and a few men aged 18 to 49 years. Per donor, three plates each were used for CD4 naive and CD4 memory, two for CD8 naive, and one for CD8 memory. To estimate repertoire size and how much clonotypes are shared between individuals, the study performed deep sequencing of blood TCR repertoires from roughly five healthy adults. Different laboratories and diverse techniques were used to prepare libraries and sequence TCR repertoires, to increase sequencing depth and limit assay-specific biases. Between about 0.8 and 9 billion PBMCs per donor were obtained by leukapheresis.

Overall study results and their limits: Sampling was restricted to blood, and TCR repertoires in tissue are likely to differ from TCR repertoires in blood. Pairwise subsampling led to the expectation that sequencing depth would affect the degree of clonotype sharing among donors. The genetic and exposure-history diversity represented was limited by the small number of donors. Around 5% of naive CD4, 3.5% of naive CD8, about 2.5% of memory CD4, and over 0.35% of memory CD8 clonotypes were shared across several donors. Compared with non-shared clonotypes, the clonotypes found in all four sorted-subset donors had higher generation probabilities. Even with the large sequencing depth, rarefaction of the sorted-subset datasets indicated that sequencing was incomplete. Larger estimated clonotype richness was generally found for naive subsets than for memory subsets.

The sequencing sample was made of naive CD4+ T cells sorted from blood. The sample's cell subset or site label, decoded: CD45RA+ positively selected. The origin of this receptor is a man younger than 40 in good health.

CDR3 region: CASIVSLSRYNEQFF. Here is the DNA: TGTGCCAGCATCGTAAGTTTATCCCGATACAATGAGCAGTTCTTC. The V and J segments used are TRBV5-5 and TRBJ2-1, with the D gene too uncertain to name. The CDR3, from cysteine to phenylalanine, totals 15 residues. Kept here is only the CDR3 DNA, which spans 45 bases and is read in frame from base 1. Deletion took 6 bases off V and 4 bases off J, with a span of 17 bases between the germline ends. Via the germline V gene (reference sequence), CDR1 is SGHKS and CDR2 YYEKEE.